The rows below give T cell receptor beta chains drawn from one sample of a study of blood T cell repertoires in COVID-19. The table came from immunoSEQ multiplex PCR; TCRdb's copy has only in-frame clones and leaves some out. This table holds over 250,000 clones, approximately 88% found once. Sequencing used PBMCs or T cells enriched from blood (not recorded which). The receptors come from a woman aged 18 to 35 who had recovered from COVID-19. The CDR3 runs from the conserved cysteine through the conserved F or W. The D gene is left open where the match is weak. Some rows mark clone size as missing; the rest say once, few, many or name a class of expanded clone.

abundance	d_gene	v_gene	j_gene	CDR3aa	CDR3nt
.	TRBD1	TRBV28	TRBJ2-7	CASSLDRVRSYEQYF	TGTGCCAGCAGTTTGGACAGGGTTCGGTCCTACGAGCAGTACTTC
once	.	TRBV2	TRBJ1-6	CASSETQVMVSPLHF	TGTGCCAGCAGTGAAACACAGGTGATGGTTTCACCCCTCCACTTT
.	TRBD1	TRBV5-1	TRBJ2-5	CASSSTGTGNQETQYF	TGCGCCAGCAGCAGTACCGGGACAGGAAATCAAGAGACCCAGTACTTC
.	.	TRBV3-1/TRBV3-2	TRBJ1-3	CASSQDSRGQRVGTGNTIYF	TGTGCCAGCAGCCAGGACTCCAGGGGCCAGAGAGTGGGGACTGGAAACACCATATATTTT
.	.	TRBV4-3	TRBJ1-5	CASSQEAGGGQPQHF	TGCGCCAGCAGCCAAGAGGCGGGGGGCGGTCAGCCCCAGCATTTT
once	.	TRBV6-5	TRBJ1-5	CASNRDHSNQPQHF	TGTGCCAGCAACAGGGATCATAGCAATCAGCCCCAGCATTTT
.	TRBD1	TRBV29-1	TRBJ1-2	CSVEDLGTGGYGYTF	TGCAGCGTTGAAGATCTAGGGACAGGGGGTTATGGCTACACCTTC
.	TRBD1	TRBV28	TRBJ2-5	CASSSSTGGGETQYF	TGTGCCAGCAGTTCCTCGACAGGGGGTGGGGAGACCCAGTACTTC
.	.	TRBV4-1	TRBJ2-1	CASSQDGRGGYNEQFF	TGCGCCAGCAGCCAAGATGGAAGGGGGGGATACAATGAGCAGTTCTTC
.	.	TRBV5-1	TRBJ1-1	CASSFAPIGVLNTEAFF	TGCGCCAGCAGCTTCGCCCCCATAGGGGTCCTGAACACTGAAGCTTTCTTT
.	.	TRBV15	TRBJ2-1	CATSRDLGAGETEQFF	TGTGCCACCAGCAGAGATCTTGGGGCAGGGGAAACTGAGCAGTTCTTC
.	TRBD1	TRBV11-2	TRBJ1-2	CASSSNRGRLSYGYTF	TGTGCCAGCAGCTCGAACAGGGGCAGACTGAGCTATGGCTACACCTTC
.	TRBD2	TRBV19	TRBJ2-7	CASSLAGVSDEQYF	TGTGCCAGTAGTCTAGCGGGAGTCTCAGACGAGCAGTACTTC
.	.	TRBV12-5	TRBJ2-2	CASGLAQPANTGELFF	TGTGCTAGTGGTTTGGCACAGCCAGCGAACACCGGGGAGCTGTTTTTT
.	TRBD1	TRBV5-4	TRBJ2-1	CASSSGRDRGSDEQFF	TGTGCCAGCAGCTCCGGCAGAGACAGGGGAAGCGATGAGCAGTTCTTC
.	.	TRBV6-1	TRBJ1-5	CASSEWANNQPQHF	TGTGCCAGCAGTGAATGGGCCAACAATCAGCCCCAGCATTTT
.	.	TRBV5-4	TRBJ2-1	CASSPSAGISYNEQFF	TGTGCCAGCAGCCCTAGTGCAGGGATCTCCTACAATGAGCAGTTCTTC
.	.	TRBV7-9	TRBJ1-1	CASSFSVNTEAFF	TGTGCCAGCAGCTTTTCCGTGAACACTGAAGCTTTCTTT
.	TRBD1	TRBV9	TRBJ1-2	CASSRGQGNYGYTF	TGTGCCAGCAGTAGAGGACAGGGGAACTATGGCTACACCTTC
.	.	TRBV27	TRBJ1-1	CASSIQRMNTEAFF	TGTGCCAGCAGTATACAGAGAATGAACACTGAAGCTTTCTTT
.	.	TRBV7-9	TRBJ2-4	CASSSWEAKNIQYF	TGTGCCAGCAGCTCCTGGGAGGCCAAAAACATTCAGTACTTC
.	.	TRBV4-3	TRBJ2-3	CASSLGRGADTQYF	TGCGCCAGCAGCCTGGGCAGGGGGGCAGATACGCAGTATTTT
.	TRBD2	TRBV13	TRBJ2-7	CASSFGTSGRALYEQYF	TGTGCCAGCAGCTTCGGGACTAGCGGGAGGGCCTTGTACGAGCAGTACTTC
.	TRBD1	TRBV4-1	TRBJ1-6	CASSLPGQLNSPLHF	TGCGCCAGCAGCCTGCCGGGACAGCTTAATTCACCCCTCCACTTT
.	.	TRBV3-1/TRBV3-2	TRBJ2-7	CASSQRTILHEQYF	TGTGCCAGCAGCCAGCGGACTATCTTACACGAGCAGTACTTC
.	.	TRBV5-8	TRBJ1-5	CASSRDFSNQPQHF	TGTGCCAGCAGCCGGGACTTCAGCAATCAGCCCCAGCATTTT
.	TRBD2	TRBV4-3	TRBJ2-1	CASSQDGPTGRGDNEQFF	TGCGCCAGCAGCCAAGACGGTCCGACCGGGCGGGGGGACAATGAGCAGTTCTTC
.	TRBD2	TRBV3-1/TRBV3-2	TRBJ2-2	CASSQGGGSYTGELFF	TGTGCCAGCAGCCAAGGGGGCGGGAGTTACACCGGGGAGCTGTTTTTT
.	.	TRBV11-3	TRBJ2-1	CASSPPGGTGSYNEQFF	TGTGCCAGCAGCCCCCCTGGCGGGACTGGCTCCTACAATGAGCAGTTCTTC
.	.	TRBV2	TRBJ2-3	CASSDNYSTDTQYF	TGTGCCAGCAGTGATAACTATAGCACAGATACGCAGTATTTT
.	.	TRBV4-3	TRBJ1-1	CASSQEAQLKTEAFF	TGCGCCAGCAGCCAAGAAGCACAGTTAAAAACTGAAGCTTTCTTT
.	TRBD1	TRBV9	TRBJ1-2	CASSAGQGLFSLLYGYTF	TGTGCCAGCAGCGCCGGACAGGGGCTTTTTTCACTCCTCTATGGCTACACCTTC
.	.	TRBV7-3	TRBJ2-1	CASSFRDSQYNEQFF	TGTGCCAGCAGCTTCCGGGACTCTCAATACAATGAGCAGTTCTTC
.	TRBD1	TRBV10-3	TRBJ1-6	CAISTDRGNSPLHF	TGTGCCATCAGCACCGACAGGGGTAATTCACCCCTCCACTTT
.	.	TRBV5-1	TRBJ1-4	CASSLGANEKLFF	TGCGCCAGCAGCTTGGGAGCTAATGAAAAACTGTTTTTT
.	TRBD1	TRBV5-1	TRBJ1-1	CASTPGGYTEAFF	TGCGCCAGCACACCAGGGGGCTATACTGAAGCTTTCTTT
.	TRBD2	TRBV5-1	TRBJ2-5	CASSLGLATETQYF	TGCGCCAGCAGCTTGGGACTAGCAACAGAGACCCAGTACTTC
once	TRBD2	TRBV6-5	TRBJ2-5	CASRSQLAGLKTQYF	TGTGCCAGCCGCTCGCAGCTAGCGGGTCTGAAGACCCAGTACTTC
.	TRBD1	TRBV7-8	TRBJ1-1	CASSLGTGGAGTEAFF	TGTGCCAGCAGCTTAGGGACAGGGGGCGCCGGCACTGAAGCTTTCTTT
.	.	TRBV7-8	TRBJ1-1	CASSLGSVVGAYTEAFF	TGTGCCAGCAGCTTGGGTTCGGTGGTGGGGGCATACACTGAAGCTTTCTTT
.	TRBD1	TRBV5-1	TRBJ2-1	CASSRGTGGNNEQFF	TGCGCCAGCAGCCGAGGGACAGGGGGGAACAATGAGCAGTTCTTC
.	.	TRBV6-2/TRBV6-3	TRBJ1-2	CASSPGQRYGYTF	TGTGCCAGCAGCCCCGGACAGCGATATGGCTACACCTTC
.	TRBD1	TRBV6-4	TRBJ1-2	CASSGDRLTGRIFGYTF	TGTGCCAGCAGTGGGGACAGACTAACGGGCCGGATATTCGGCTACACCTTC
.	TRBD1	TRBV5-1	TRBJ1-6	CASSSSPGTGGYNSPLHF	TGCGCCAGCAGCTCTTCCCCGGGGACAGGGGGCTATAATTCACCCCTCCACTTT
few	TRBD1	TRBV6-4	TRBJ2-3	CASSPQQGMTDTQYF	TGTGCCAGCAGCCCGCAACAGGGGATGACAGATACGCAGTATTTT
.	TRBD2	TRBV10-3	TRBJ2-2	CAAKAGDGGELFF	TGTGCCGCAAAAGCGGGGGATGGCGGGGAGCTGTTTTTT
.	.	TRBV4-3	TRBJ1-1	CASTYSGVTEAFF	TGCGCCAGCACCTACTCCGGGGTCACTGAAGCTTTCTTT
.	.	TRBV3-1/TRBV3-2	TRBJ1-2	CASSSGSHRREGGYTF	TGTGCCAGCAGCTCAGGTTCACACAGGCGGGAGGGTGGCTACACCTTC
.	TRBD2	TRBV7-7	TRBJ2-1	CASSSTGIGLAGLNEQFF	TGTGCCAGCAGCTCTACAGGGATTGGACTAGCGGGTCTTAATGAGCAGTTCTTC
.	.	TRBV19	TRBJ1-5	CASSIDGDSNQPQHF	TGTGCCAGTAGTATAGACGGGGATAGCAATCAGCCCCAGCATTTT
.	TRBD2	TRBV19	TRBJ2-1	CASSGVAGTSGYNEQFF	TGTGCCAGTAGTGGGGTTGCCGGGACTAGCGGCTACAATGAGCAGTTCTTC
.	.	TRBV18	TRBJ2-1	CASSTTGLSRDEQFF	TGTGCCAGCTCAACTACGGGACTCTCCCGAGATGAGCAGTTCTTC
.	TRBD2	TRBV10-3	TRBJ2-3	CATRLAVPDTQYF	TGTGCCACCCGACTAGCGGTCCCAGATACGCAGTATTTT
once	.	TRBV5-4	TRBJ2-7	CASSLSVTSSYEQYF	TGTGCCAGCAGCTTGTCAGTCACTAGCTCCTACGAGCAGTACTTC
.	.	TRBV4-1	TRBJ2-1	CASSHPLGGRNEQFF	TGCGCCAGCAGCCACCCCCTCGGGGGACGGAATGAGCAGTTCTTC
.	.	TRBV7-2	TRBJ1-1	CASSLVAGEAFF	TGTGCCAGCAGCTTAGTGGCAGGGGAAGCTTTCTTT
.	.	TRBV6-4	TRBJ1-5	CASSGDRDQPQHF	TGTGCCAGCAGTGGAGACAGAGATCAGCCCCAGCATTTT
.	.	TRBV5-1	TRBJ2-1	CASSLGAVSYDEQFF	TGCGCCAGCAGCTTGGGGGCAGTTTCTTACGATGAGCAGTTCTTC
.	.	TRBV14	TRBJ1-6	CASSQGPVRISPLHF	TGTGCCAGCAGCCAAGGGCCAGTACGTATCTCACCCCTCCACTTT